The TCR beta chain under discussion was sequenced for a study of a mutant IDH1 vaccine in newly diagnosed glioma. Profiled with immunoSEQ multiplex PCR; TCRdb holds only in-frame clones, not every one. Here the sample spans about 56,000 clones, about 79% being singletons. Specified time point: week 47, end of study. Every single dose of the vaccine, 300 ug of mutant IDH1 20-mer peptide, came with topical imiquimod. Concerning this clone: The antigen is unknown.

Looked up from germline, CDR1 is MNHNY and CDR2 is SVGAGI (reference sequence). Trimming cost V 6 bases and J 8 bases; bases outside gene matches: 9. This CDR3 contains 13 residues. The chain joins TRBV6-6 to TRBJ1-1; the match to TRBD1 covers 7 bases. Material: PBMCs, obtained from a glioma patient whose treatment included an IDH1 peptide vaccine. The receptor comes from a middle-aged man with glioma. The CDR3 DNA reads as TGTGCCAGCAGCCAGGGGGGGGGTACGGAAGCTTTCTTT. This encodes CASSQGGGTEAFF.